The clone carrying this TCR beta chain was detected only a few times. The antigen is undetermined. The data derive from a study of T cell responses to AZD1222 COVID-19 vaccine. Overall study findings and caveats: Donors, mostly white British, included more females; clonal diversity was possibly underestimated.

The CDR3 runs 14 residues. V was cut by 3 bases and J by 4 bases, with 12 bases left in between. Looked up from germline, CDR1 is ENHRY and CDR2 is SYGVKD. Here immunoSEQ multiplex PCR was the method, and the copy in TCRdb shows in-frame clones only, minus some. This sample carries 100,000 to 150,000 clones, more than 75% of them seen once, and the ten largest clones take approximately 10%. This TCR was sampled from an adult in good health. The V gene is TRBV10-3, the J gene TRBJ1-1, with D possibly being TRBD1 (6 bases). Sequenced material: peripheral blood, taken on day 0 of AZD1222 vaccination. CDR3 DNA sequence: TGTGCCATCAGTGAAAACAGGGACGGCACTGAAGCTTTCTTT. Protein sequence: CAISENRDGTEAFF.